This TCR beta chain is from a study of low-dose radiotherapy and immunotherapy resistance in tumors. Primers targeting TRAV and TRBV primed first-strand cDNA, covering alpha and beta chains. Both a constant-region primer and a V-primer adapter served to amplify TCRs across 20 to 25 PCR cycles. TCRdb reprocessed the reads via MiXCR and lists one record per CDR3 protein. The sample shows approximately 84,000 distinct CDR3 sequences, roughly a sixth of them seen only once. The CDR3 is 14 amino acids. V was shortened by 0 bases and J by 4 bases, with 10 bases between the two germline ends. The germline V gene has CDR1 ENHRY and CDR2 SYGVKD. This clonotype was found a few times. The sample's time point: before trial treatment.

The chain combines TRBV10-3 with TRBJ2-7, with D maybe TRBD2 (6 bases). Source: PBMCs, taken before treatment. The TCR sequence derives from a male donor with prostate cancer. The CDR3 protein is CAISESEGFYEQYF. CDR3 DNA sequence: TGTGCCATCAGTGAGTCGGAGGGTTTTTACGAGCAGTACTTC.